This passage covers 9 T cell receptor beta chains from one sample sequenced in a study of cytomegalovirus exposure and HLA in healthy donors (dated by TCRdb to 2016 to 2017). The library came from the immunoSEQ multiplex PCR assay. The multiplex PCR relied on a mix of 60 forward primers for TCR Vbeta segments and 13 reverse primers for TCR Jbeta segments. Drawn from immuneACCESS, this table holds only the in-frame rearrangements with V and J called that TCRdb kept. Clones are partly lost; checked studies trace under half to an unresolved V gene and leave the rest unexplained. The sample table gives 150,000 to 200,000 clones. The ten largest clones add up to over 1% of the sample. The source material was PBMCs. All receptors derive from a woman in her sixties in good health and CMV-seronegative.

The chain joins TRBV6-5 to TRBJ1-6; TRBD1 matches at 7 bases. CDR3 size: 16 residues. Trimming removed 4 bases from V and 7 bases from J; junction bases left unmatched: 10. Germline CDR1 is MNHEY and CDR2 is SVGAGI. The DNA for the CDR3 is TGTGCCAGCAGTTCAGGGACAGTCCTTTTCAATTCACCCCTCCACTTT. Protein product: CASSSGTVLFNSPLHF.

The chain is built from TRBV4-2 and TRBJ1-1, with TRBD1 matching over 8 bases. Per germline, CDR1 LGHNA and CDR2 YNFKEQ. V dropped 0 bases and J dropped 5; count of bases not matched to a gene: 8. The CDR3 is 16 amino acids. CDR3 DNA sequence: TGTGCCAGCAGCCAAGATGGAACAGGGGGATGGACTGAAGCTTTCTTT. It translates to CASSQDGTGGWTEAFF.

This chain joins TRBV19 and TRBJ1-2; D unclear. CDR1 is LNHDA and CDR2 is SQIVND in the germline V gene (reference sequence). The CDR3 is 12 residues long. The ends were cut back, 1 base at V and 6 bases at J, with 6 bases in the middle. The CDR3 here is CASSIGLNGYTF. CDR3 coding DNA: TGTGCCAGTAGTATAGGGCTGAATGGCTACACCTTC.

The chain combines TRBV11-3 with TRBJ2-7; TRBD1 is a possible D gene (6 bases). This CDR3 is built from 15 residues. Trimming stripped 2 bases from V and 3 bases from J, with 14 bases between. Germline CDR1 is SGHNT and CDR2 is YENEEA. The CDR3 bases are TGTGCCAGCAGCTTATCGTGGGGGCCCAACTACGAGCAGTACTTC. It encodes CASSLSWGPNYEQYF.

The J gene is TRBJ2-7, the V gene TRBV19; tentatively, D is TRBD1 (6 bases). Germline CDR1 and CDR2: LNHDA and SQIVND (reference sequence). The CDR3 is 15 amino acids. With 5 bases removed from V and 5 bases from J, the gap between germline ends came to 19 bases. The CDR3 loop reads CASSPNLGHFNEQYF. The CDR3 DNA reads TGTGCCAGTAGTCCGAACTTGGGACATTTCAACGAGCAGTACTTC.

This chain uses TRBV7-9 with TRBJ1-1, with no clear D. V lost 1 base and J lost 0, with 9 bases in between. CDR3 size: 15 residues. The germline V gene has CDR1 SEHNR and CDR2 FQNEAQ (reference sequence). In nucleotides, the CDR3 is TGTGCCAGCAGCTTAGACCAGACTATGAACACTGAAGCTTTCTTT. Its translation is CASSLDQTMNTEAFF.

The CDR3 reads CASSPSGAIYTGELFF. The CDR3 DNA reads as TGTGCCAGCAGCCCTAGCGGGGCAATCTACACCGGGGAGCTGTTTTTT. The genes are TRBV9 and TRBJ2-2, with 9 positions matching TRBD2. This CDR3 has 16 amino acids. CDR1 is SGDLS, CDR2 YYNGEE, per germline. V was pared by 4 bases and J by 3 bases, with 7 bases of the junction left unmatched.

The gene calls are TRBV6-5 and TRBJ1-5, with 10 nucleotides matching TRBD1. V gave up 5 bases and J gave up 5 bases; unmatched junction bases: 3. The length of the CDR3 is 14 residues. Germline V lookup: CDR1 MNHEY, CDR2 SVGAGI. The CDR3 DNA is TGTGCCAGCAGTCGCGGACAGGGGGATCAGCCCCAGCATTTT. Residues: CASSRGQGDQPQHF.

The chain's CDR3 is CSVGQGFGSPLHF. The CDR3 coding sequence is TGCAGCGTGGGACAGGGTTTCGGTTCACCCCTCCACTTT. The chain employs TRBV29-1 and TRBJ1-6, with 9 bases identical to TRBD1. CDR3 length: 13 amino acids. The ends lost 6 bases at V and 9 bases at J; junction bases unmatched: 6. Germline V gives CDR1 SQVTM, CDR2 ANQGSEA.